The 10 T cell receptor beta chains given below trace back to one sample, sequenced in a study of blood T cells in healthy people across ages. A second PCR of 7 to 11 cycles used a sample-barcoded 5' primer and a J-beta primer mix. A single record per CDR3 protein comes from TCRdb applying MiXCR to the 5' RACE reads. The sample has hundreds of thousands of distinct CDR3 sequences, around 46% seen once; the top ten hold 20% to 25%. The sequenced sample was blood. The receptors come from a woman in her sixties in good health.

The CDR3 bases are TGTGCCAGCAGTTCGGGACAGGGGAAGGAAGGCTACACCTTC. It encodes CASSSGQGKEGYTF. V gene TRBV12-3 or TRBV12-4 combines with J gene TRBJ1-2; 10 nucleotides match TRBD1. CDR3 length: 14 amino acids. J lost 8 bases, V lost 4 bases, and 7 bases had no gene match.

The table lists this clonotype with a few counts. The gene calls are TRBV20-1 and TRBJ2-1; weak D call: TRBD1 (5 bases). In germline, CDR1 is DFQATT, CDR2 SNEGSKA (reference sequence). Trimming left V 0 bases short and J 4 bases short, with 16 bases between. The CDR3 runs 16 residues. The CDR3 loop is CSARDSTGIYYNEQFF. DNA for the CDR3: TGCAGTGCTAGAGATTCTACAGGAATATATTACAATGAGCAGTTCTTC.

This clonotype was seen only a few times. This chain uses TRBV28 with TRBJ1-1, with D possibly TRBD1 on 5 matching bases. With 7 bases removed from V and 6 bases from J, the gap between germline ends came to 15 bases. The CDR3 runs 13 residues. Germline values: CDR1 MDHEN, CDR2 SYDVKM. The CDR3 coding sequence is TGTGCCAGCATACTCGGGGGTTTCGCTGAAGCTTTCTTT. As protein: CASILGGFAEAFF. Variable domain in full (rest from reference TRBV28 and TRBJ1-1): DVKVTQSSRYLVKRTGEKVFLECVQDMDHENMFWYRQDPGLGLRLIYFSYDVKMKEKGDIPEGYSVSREKKERFSLILESASTNQTSMYLCASILGGFAEAFFGQGTRLTVV.

V usage is TRBV7-2 and J usage is TRBJ2-3; TRBD2 agrees at 10 bases. Trimming at V came to 2 bases and at J to 2 bases, leaving 4 bases not matched to a gene. Germline CDR1 SGHTA, CDR2 FQGNSA. The CDR3 extends over 16 amino acids. Written as DNA, the CDR3 is TGTGCCAGCAGCTTACGAAGCGGGAGGGCCACAGATACGCAGTATTTT. Translation gives CASSLRSGRATDTQYF.

The V call is TRBV20-1, the J call TRBJ2-1; 8 nucleotides match TRBD2. Germline V gives CDR1 DFQATT, CDR2 SNEGSKA (reference sequence). This CDR3 is built from 16 residues. V gave up 6 bases and J gave up 1 base; unmatched junction bases: 11. The CDR3 reads CSAQGSGGRSYNEQFF. DNA of the CDR3: TGCAGTGCCCAAGGGAGTGGCGGGAGGTCCTACAATGAGCAGTTCTTC.

This clonotype was seen repeatedly, ten times or more. The chain couples TRBV7-3 to TRBJ2-1; 7 positions agree with TRBD2. V lost 0 bases to trimming and J lost 3 bases; unmatched junction nucleotides: 2. CDR1 and CDR2 from the germline V gene are SGHTA and FQGTGA. The CDR3 spans 15 residues. CDR3 in amino acids: CASSLTTGGYNEQFF. CDR3 in DNA: TGTGCCAGCAGCTTAACTACGGGGGGCTACAATGAGCAGTTCTTC. The full variable domain, in which reference TRBV7-3 and TRBJ2-1 provide the parts outside the CDR3, is GAGVSQTPSNKVTEKGKYVELRCDPISGHTALYWYRQSLGQGPEFLIYFQGTGAADDSGLPNDRFFAVRPEGSVSTLKIQRTERGDSAVYLCASSLTTGGYNEQFFGPGTRLTVL.

The chain combines TRBV11-2 with TRBJ2-5; 8 bases agree with TRBD1. The CDR3 spans 15 residues. Germline CDR1 and CDR2: SGHAT and FQNNGV. Trimming removed 5 bases from V and 5 bases from J; junction bases left unmatched: 10. The CDR3 DNA reads TGTGCCAGCAGCCCCCGGGACAGGCTCGCCGAGACCCAGTACTTC. As protein: CASSPRDRLAETQYF. Based on the CDR3 plus reference TRBV11-2 and TRBJ2-5, the full variable domain is EAGVAQSPRYKIIEKRQSVAFWCNPISGHATLYWYQQILGQGPKLLIQFQNNGVVDDSQLPKDRFSAERLKGVDSTLKIQPAKLEDSAVYLCASSPRDRLAETQYFGPGTRLLVL.

The rearrangement joins TRBV29-1 to TRBJ1-1; D may be TRBD1 (5 bases). This CDR3 is 14 amino acids long. With 6 bases removed from V and 5 bases from J, the gap between germline ends came to 19 bases. CDR1 is SQVTM and CDR2 is ANQGSEA in the germline V gene. The CDR3 sequence is CSVRGGASDTEAFF. The CDR3 DNA reads as TGCAGCGTACGAGGTGGGGCCTCGGATACTGAAGCTTTCTTT.

DNA for the CDR3: TGTGCCAGCAGCGTAGTACTAACGGGAGTCGATGAGCAGTTCTTC. This encodes CASSVVLTGVDEQFF. The rearrangement uses TRBV9 and TRBJ2-1; weak D call: TRBD2 (6 bases). This CDR3 spans 15 amino acids. Trimming removed 0 bases at V and 8 bases at J, with 15 bases between. Looked up from germline, CDR1 is SGDLS and CDR2 is YYNGEE.

This clonotype was counted between two and nine times. The V gene is TRBV2, the J gene TRBJ2-1; D may be TRBD1 or TRBD2 (5 bases each). This CDR3 comprises 13 residues. CDR1 is SNHLY and CDR2 is FYNNEI in the germline V gene. V lost 1 base and J lost 8, with 9 bases in between. CDR3 bases: TGTGCCAGCAGTGAAGGGGGGATAGATGAGCAGTTCTTC. Its protein product is CASSEGGIDEQFF.